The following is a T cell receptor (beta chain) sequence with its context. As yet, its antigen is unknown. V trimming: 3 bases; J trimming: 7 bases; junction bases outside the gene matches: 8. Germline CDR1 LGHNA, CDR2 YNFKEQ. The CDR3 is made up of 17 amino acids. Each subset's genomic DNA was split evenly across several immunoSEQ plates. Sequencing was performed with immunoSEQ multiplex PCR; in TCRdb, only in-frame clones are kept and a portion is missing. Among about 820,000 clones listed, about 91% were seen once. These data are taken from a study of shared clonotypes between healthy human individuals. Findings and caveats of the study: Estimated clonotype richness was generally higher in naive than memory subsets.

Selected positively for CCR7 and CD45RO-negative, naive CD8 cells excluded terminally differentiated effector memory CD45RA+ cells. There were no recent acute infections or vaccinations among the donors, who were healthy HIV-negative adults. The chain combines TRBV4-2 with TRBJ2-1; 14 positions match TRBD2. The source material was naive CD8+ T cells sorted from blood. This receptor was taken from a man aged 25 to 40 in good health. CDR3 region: CASSQGLGLAGGNEQFF. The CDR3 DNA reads TGTGCCAGCAGCCAGGGACTTGGACTAGCGGGAGGTAATGAGCAGTTCTTC.